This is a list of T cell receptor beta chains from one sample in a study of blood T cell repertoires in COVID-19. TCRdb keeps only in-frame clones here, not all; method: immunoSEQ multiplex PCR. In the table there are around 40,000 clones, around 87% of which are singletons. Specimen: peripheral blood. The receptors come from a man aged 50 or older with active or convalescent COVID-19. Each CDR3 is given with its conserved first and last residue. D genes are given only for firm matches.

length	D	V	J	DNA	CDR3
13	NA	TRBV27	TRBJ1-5	TGTGCCAGCAGTTTCCAGGTTGGGCAGCCCCAGCATTTT	CASSFQVGQPQHF
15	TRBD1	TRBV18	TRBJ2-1	TGTGCCAGCTCACCCGGGACAGGGGGACTGATGGGGGAGTTCTTC	CASSPGTGGLMGEFF
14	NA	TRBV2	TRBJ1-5	TGTGCCAGCATGAACGAAGACAGAAATCAGCCCCAGCATTTT	CASMNEDRNQPQHF
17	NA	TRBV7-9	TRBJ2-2	TGTGCCAGCAGCCTCATGACGTTGAGCGCGAACACCGGGGAGCTGTTTTTT	CASSLMTLSANTGELFF
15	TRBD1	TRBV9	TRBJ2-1	TGTGCCAGCAGCGTAGGACAGGGAAAACAGGGTGAGCAGTTCTTC	CASSVGQGKQGEQFF
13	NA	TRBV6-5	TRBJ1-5	TGTGCCAGCCTAGGGGATAGCAATCAGCCCCAGCATTTT	CASLGDSNQPQHF
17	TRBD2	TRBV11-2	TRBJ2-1	TGTGCCAGCAGTTCCCAGCGGGGGGCCCGACTCTACAATGAGCAGTTCTTC	CASSSQRGARLYNEQFF
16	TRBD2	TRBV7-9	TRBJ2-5	TGTGCCAGCACCACGACTAGCGGGGGGGCCGTGGAGACCCAGTACTTC	CASTTTSGGAVETQYF
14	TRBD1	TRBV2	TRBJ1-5	TGTGCCAGCAGGGACAGGGATGGCAATCAGCCCCAGCATTTT	CASRDRDGNQPQHF
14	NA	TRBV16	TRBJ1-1	TGTGCCAGCAGCCAATGGGAGGTGAACACTGAAGCTTTCTTT	CASSQWEVNTEAFF